Described below is a single T cell receptor beta chain sequence and its context. Its target is unknown. Between the trimmed V and J ends, which lost 0 bases and 9 bases, there was a span of 8 bases. The CDR3 spans 12 residues. From germline, CDR1 is MDHEN and CDR2 SYDVKM. With 10-nucleotide random UMIs, 5'RACE was used to make the cDNA. TCRdb reprocessed the 5' RACE reads with MiXCR, giving one entry per CDR3 protein. The table includes fewer than 45,000 distinct CDR3 sequences, about 6% detected once. This sample is part of a study of neurological immune-mediated disorders. Whole-study findings and limits: The study found no CDR3 amino acid sequences shared by expanded clones across subjects, suggesting private repertoires in all groups.

Libraries from sorted cells each used about a million CD4+ or CD8+ T cells. Sequencing used CD4+ T cells from blood. This TCR was sampled from a woman between 40 and 55 years old in good health. This chain links TRBV28 with TRBJ1-1; TRBD1 might be the D (5 bases). CDR3 loop: CASSLWGLQAFF. CDR3 coding DNA: TGTGCCAGCAGTTTATGGGGACTTCAAGCTTTCTTT.